This entry lists 21 T cell receptor beta chains sequenced from one sample in a study of T cell responses to AZD1222 COVID-19 vaccine. Sequencing was performed with immunoSEQ multiplex PCR; in TCRdb, only in-frame clones are kept and a portion is missing. The sample carries some 190,000 clones, 85% to 95% recorded once. Sequenced here: peripheral blood, sampled on day 0 of AZD1222 vaccination. The receptor set was obtained from an adult in good health.

This sequence joins TRBV7-6 and TRBJ2-3; D is unresolved. Germline assignment: CDR1 SGHVS and CDR2 FNYEAQ. The CDR3 totals 14 residues. V dropped 1 base and J dropped 1 base, with 6 bases sitting between them. Here the CDR3 reads CASSLGARTDTQYF. DNA for the CDR3: TGTGCCAGCAGCTTAGGGGCCCGCACAGATACGCAGTATTTT.

J is TRBJ2-5 and V is TRBV5-8, with D perhaps TRBD1 (6 bases). The CDR3 is made up of 15 amino acids. In germline, CDR1 is SGHTS, CDR2 YDEGEE. The germline V and J ends were trimmed by 4 bases and 4 bases, with 17 bases remaining between them. The CDR3 coding sequence is TGTGCCAGCAGCACATGGACAGCTCGCGGAGAGACCCAGTACTTC. Protein product: CASSTWTARGETQYF. Supplemented by reference TRBV5-8 and TRBJ2-5, the full variable domain reads EAGVTQSPTHLIKTRGQQATLRCSPISGHTSVYWYQQALGLGLQFLLWYDEGEERNRGNFPPRFSGRQFPNYSSELNVNALELEDSALYLCASSTWTARGETQYFGPGTRLLVL.

This sequence joins TRBV30 and TRBJ1-3; possible D gene TRBD1, 5 bases. The CDR3 consists of 15 residues. Looked up from germline, CDR1 is GTSNPN and CDR2 is SVGIG (reference sequence). The ends were cut back, 4 bases at V and 0 bases at J, with 13 bases in the middle. The CDR3 region has the DNA TGTGCCTGGACAAAACTCAGGGTCTCTGGAAACACCATATATTTT. Amino acid sequence: CAWTKLRVSGNTIYF.

The chain has TRBV6-2 or TRBV6-3 and TRBJ2-7, with D unclear. V shed 4 bases and J shed 3 bases, with 10 bases lying between them. CDR1 and CDR2 from the germline V gene are MNHEY and SVGEGT. The CDR3 spans 13 residues. As DNA, the CDR3 is TGTGCCAGCAGTTCGGGCACTTTCTACGAGCAGTACTTC. This gives the protein CASSSGTFYEQYF.

The chain is built from TRBV3-1 (or the pseudogene TRBV3-2) and TRBJ1-1; D remains ambiguous. The V gene's germline CDR1 is LGHDT and CDR2 YNNKEL (reference sequence). V was cut by 4 bases and J by 4 bases, with 10 bases left in between. There are 13 residues in the CDR3. This CDR3 is CASSRRHGTEAFF. DNA of the CDR3: TGTGCCAGCAGCCGAAGACACGGCACTGAAGCTTTCTTT.

The rearrangement joins TRBV6-2 or TRBV6-3 to TRBJ2-3; no definite D call. This CDR3 spans 14 amino acids. CDR1 and CDR2 from the germline V gene are MNHEY and SVGEGT. V was cut by 3 bases and J by 0 bases, with 7 bases left in between. In DNA, the CDR3 is TGTGCCAGCAGTTATTATGCTAGCACAGATACGCAGTATTTT. Its translation is CASSYYASTDTQYF.

CDR3 protein: CASRPRTASGGAFF. CDR3 DNA sequence: TGTGCCAGCAGACCGAGGACAGCTTCGGGGGGAGCTTTCTTT. The chain links TRBV5-5 to TRBJ1-1; a possible D gene is TRBD1 (6 bases). V dropped 5 bases and J dropped 10 bases, with 21 bases sitting between them. Germline CDR1 and CDR2: SGHKS and YYEKEE (reference sequence). The length of the CDR3 is 14 residues.

The V and J genes are TRBV19 and TRBJ2-1; D unresolved. The germline gives CDR1 LNHDA, CDR2 SQIVND (reference sequence). This CDR3 has 15 amino acids. The V end was cut by 5 bases, the J end by 4 bases, with 15 bases between. The CDR3: CASSPRSVPYNEQFF. CDR3 nucleotides: TGTGCCAGTAGTCCCCGCTCTGTTCCGTACAATGAGCAGTTCTTC.

The chain uses TRBV6-5 and TRBJ1-2, with D perhaps matching TRBD1 (5 bases). The CDR3 length is 13 residues. Deletions cut 3 bases from V and 6 bases from J, with 11 bases between. Germline loops: CDR1 MNHEY, CDR2 SVGAGI. CDR3: CASSYVAGHGYTF. DNA for the CDR3: TGTGCCAGCAGTTATGTGGCAGGGCATGGCTACACCTTC.

This clone was observed once. This sequence joins TRBV5-1 and TRBJ1-2, with D perhaps matching TRBD1 (5 bases). Between the trimmed V and J ends, which lost 4 bases and 0 bases, there was a span of 13 bases. Germline V gene sequence: CDR1 SGHRS, CDR2 YFSETQ. The CDR3 is made up of 15 amino acids. DNA for the CDR3: TGCGCCAGCAGCCCGGGACGCTCAGCTAACTATGGCTACACCTTC. Amino acid sequence: CASSPGRSANYGYTF.

This chain connects TRBV28 to TRBJ1-5, with TRBD1 matching over 7 bases. Germline V gene data show CDR1 as MDHEN and CDR2 as SYDVKM. The CDR3 loop spans 13 amino acids. V dropped 6 bases and J dropped 3; count of bases not matched to a gene: 2. This chain's CDR3 is CASRQGFNQPQHF. CDR3 DNA sequence: TGTGCCAGCAGACAGGGGTTCAATCAGCCCCAGCATTTT.

The CDR3 loop is CASSPDSGNEKLFF. CDR3 coding DNA: TGTGCCAGCTCACCAGACAGTGGTAATGAAAAACTGTTTTTT. The J gene is TRBJ1-4, the V gene TRBV18; TRBD1 is a possible D gene (5 bases). This CDR3 is built from 14 residues. V lost 2 bases and J lost 4, with 8 bases in between. Germline CDR1 reads KGHSH; CDR2 reads LQKENI.

A word on this clone: This sample also contains other DNA sequences that code for the same CDR3. The rearrangement uses TRBV28 and TRBJ1-2; TRBD1 aligns across 10 bases. The germline V gene encodes CDR1 MDHEN and CDR2 SYDVKM. The CDR3 is 14 amino acids. The V gene end was trimmed by 5 bases and the J gene end by 0 bases; junction bases not matched to a gene: 0. CDR3 in DNA: TGTGCCAGCAGTGGGACAGGGGCTAACTATGGCTACACCTTC. Its translation is CASSGTGANYGYTF.

The chain employs TRBV3-1 (or the pseudogene TRBV3-2) and TRBJ1-2; D may be TRBD1 (6 bases). CDR1 is LGHDT, CDR2 YNNKEL, per germline (reference sequence). This CDR3 has 13 amino acids. Trimming took off 1 base at V and 6 bases at J, with 9 bases between the two ends. CDR3 sequence reads: CASSQGGGHGYTF. The CDR3 DNA follows: TGTGCCAGCAGCCAAGGGGGGGGGCATGGCTACACCTTC.

The V call is TRBV5-1, the J call TRBJ2-5, with 8 bases that match TRBD1. The CDR3 totals 15 residues. Trimming cost V 3 bases and J 4 bases; bases outside gene matches: 8. Germline CDR1 and CDR2: SGHRS and YFSETQ. The CDR3 bases are TGCGCCAGCAGCTCCGGGACAGGAGACGGAGAGACCCAGTACTTC. Protein: CASSSGTGDGETQYF.

This chain uses TRBV6-5 with TRBJ1-6, with 9 positions matching TRBD1. The V gene end was trimmed by 6 bases and the J gene end by 9 bases; junction bases not matched to a gene: 9. Per germline, CDR1 MNHEY and CDR2 SVGAGI. The CDR3 length is 15 residues. The CDR3 DNA follows: TGTGCCAGCAGCTCAACAGGGGGCAAGGCTTCACCCCTCCACTTT. Protein sequence: CASSSTGGKASPLHF.

The chain links TRBV18 to TRBJ2-7; D unresolved. V dropped 4 bases and J dropped 1 base, with 14 bases sitting between them. Germline V CDR1 and CDR2: KGHSH, LQKENI. The CDR3 covers 15 residues. The DNA for the CDR3 is TGTGCCAGCTCACTCCGGGTTGGGGTGTCCTACGAGCAGTACTTC. As protein: CASSLRVGVSYEQYF.

This sequence joins TRBV6-5 and TRBJ1-1; D gene ambiguous. The CDR3 covers 14 residues. Trimming pared 8 bases from V and 5 bases from J, leaving 18 bases between. The germline CDR1 and CDR2 sequences are MNHEY and SVGAGI. The CDR3 DNA follows: TGTGCCAGCCTCCGAGGCTCAGGCCGAACTGAAGCTTTCTTT. Amino acid sequence: CASLRGSGRTEAFF.

The chain recombines TRBV5-1 with TRBJ2-3, with 10 positions matching TRBD2. The CDR3 sequence is 15 residues long. J was trimmed by 1 base and V by 5 bases; bases with no gene match: 4. The germline gives CDR1 SGHRS, CDR2 YFSETQ. In DNA, the CDR3 is TGCGCCAGCAGTTCCGGGACTAGCGGCACAGATACGCAGTATTTT. Protein sequence: CASSSGTSGTDTQYF.

For the CDR3, the DNA is TGTGCCAGTAGTATGACAGGCATTGCAACTAATGAAAAACTGTTTTTT. It yields the protein CASSMTGIATNEKLFF. This sequence joins TRBV19 and TRBJ1-4, with D possibly matching TRBD1 (6 bases). CDR3 size: 16 residues. V was shortened by 3 bases and J by 0 bases, with 11 bases between the two germline ends. Per the germline V gene, CDR1 is LNHDA and CDR2 is SQIVND (reference sequence).

This clone has just one count. This chain joins TRBV6-5 and TRBJ1-4; no clear D. The length of the CDR3 is 12 residues. V was clipped by 8 bases and J by 8 bases, with 12 bases between them. CDR1 MNHEY and CDR2 SVGAGI come from the germline V gene. The CDR3 spells CASGPYFEKLFF. CDR3 coding DNA: TGTGCCAGCGGGCCGTACTTCGAAAAACTGTTTTTT.